Here is one T cell receptor beta chain with its context. Different DNA sequences within this sample yield the same CDR3. Treatment here: about 20 received Ad26.COV2.S at low or high dose, single or two shots; 5 received placebo; per-sample allocation not given. Collection of samples fell on day 63 after the first vaccine or placebo injection. V lost 4 bases and J 2 bases, leaving 8 bases between the germline ends. CDR1 is SNHLY and CDR2 is FYNNEI in the germline V gene. This CDR3 has 13 residues. Measured with immunoSEQ multiplex PCR; TCRdb has only the in-frame clones, and not every one. This repertoire shows over 400,000 clones, over 80% found once; its top ten account for around 1.7%. The data were obtained in a study of Ad26.COV2.S vaccination and SARS-CoV-2 variants. In the study overall: Donor was one of the participants in the Ad26.COV2.S arm of the COV1001 trial.

The chain has TRBV2 and TRBJ1-2; no reliable D call. The source is a person between 18 and 65 years old who received the Ad26.COV2.S COVID-19 vaccine or a placebo. The sequencing used peripheral blood, collected in a trial of Ad26.COV2.S vaccine versus placebo. CDR3: CASSATRNYGYTF. CDR3 DNA: TGTGCCAGCAGTGCTACACGCAACTATGGCTACACCTTC.